The source of this T cell receptor (beta chain) is a study of CD8+CD57+ T cells in acquired aplastic anemia. The wider study: The average for DNA from sorted CD4+ and CD8+ cells was 2.5 to 4 ug.

This clonotype was detected ten times or more. The CDR3 has 11 amino acids. V was cut by 6 bases and J by 6 bases, with 8 bases left in between. Germline V gene data show CDR1 as MNHEY and CDR2 as SMNVEV (reference sequence). TCR beta VDJ and CDR3 were profiled, and genomic DNA was the template. In TCRdb, the reads were re-called with MiXCR into one record per CDR3 protein. The sample yields under 200,000 distinct CDR3 sequences, 40% to 60% seen once. Patients who underwent sequencing had shown CD8+CD57+ cell expansion by flow cytometry. This TCR came from a human donor with aplastic anemia. This rearrangement joins TRBV27 to TRBJ1-1; a possible D gene is TRBD1 (5 bases). Source material: sorted CD4+, CD8+, or CD8+CD57+ T cells (not recorded which) from PBMCs. CDR3 protein: CASSQGAEAFF. The CDR3 DNA sequence: TGTGCCAGCAGCCAGGGCGCTGAAGCTTTCTTT.